These 18 T cell receptor beta chains originate from one sample sequenced in a study of blood T cell repertoires in COVID-19. Profiling relied on immunoSEQ multiplex PCR, and the TCRdb table lists in-frame clones only, not all of them. The table lists about 240,000 clones, roughly 86% of them singletons, with about 3.3% in the top ten. Sequencing was performed on PBMCs or T cells enriched from blood (not recorded which). The source is a woman between 35 and 50 years old with acute COVID-19.

The V call is TRBV19, the J call TRBJ1-1; possible D gene TRBD1, 5 bases. Trimming took off 3 bases at V and 3 bases at J, with 17 bases between the two ends. The CDR3 is 16 residues long. Germline V CDR1 and CDR2: LNHDA, SQIVND (reference sequence). The CDR3, as DNA: TGTGCCAGTAGTATCTCCGGGCAGGGCAGGTACACTGAAGCTTTCTTT. Encoded protein: CASSISGQGRYTEAFF.

This clone was counted many times. The chain uses TRBV30 and TRBJ1-1, with D perhaps TRBD1 (5 bases). V lost 1 base and J 4 bases, leaving 16 bases between the germline ends. Per germline, CDR1 GTSNPN and CDR2 SVGIG (reference sequence). The CDR3 consists of 15 residues. The CDR3 DNA sequence: TGTGCCTGGAGTGGACAGACGGTAAGGGGCACTGAAGCTTTCTTT. Translation: CAWSGQTVRGTEAFF.

Of note for this clone: Other DNA sequences in the sample encode the same CDR3. The gene calls are TRBV6-1 and TRBJ1-5, with D perhaps TRBD1 (6 bases). The ends were cut back, 2 bases at V and 4 bases at J, with 12 bases in the middle. Germline loops: CDR1 MNHNS, CDR2 SASEGT. CDR3 length equals 15 residues. The CDR3 nucleotides read TGTGCCAGCAGTGAATTGACAGGCGGGAATCAGCCCCAGCATTTT. It specifies CASSELTGGNQPQHF.

This clone was recorded a few times. The chain combines TRBV19 with TRBJ1-6, with D possibly being TRBD1 (6 bases). Germline V gene data show CDR1 as LNHDA and CDR2 as SQIVND (reference sequence). Trimming took off 3 bases at V and 7 bases at J, with 16 bases between the two ends. This CDR3 spans 16 amino acids. CDR3 sequence reads: CASSIVPGAMNSPLHF. CDR3 bases: TGTGCCAGTAGTATCGTCCCAGGGGCTATGAATTCACCCCTCCACTTT.

This chain links TRBV7-3 with TRBJ2-1; 14 bases fit TRBD2. The CDR3 covers 16 residues. CDR1 is SGHTA and CDR2 is FQGTGA in the germline V gene. The J segment lost 7 bases and the V segment lost 0 bases, leaving 2 bases of the junction unmatched. The chain's CDR3 is CASSLTGTSGSNEQFF. The CDR3 nucleotides are TGTGCCAGCAGCTTAACCGGGACTAGCGGGAGTAATGAGCAGTTCTTC.

The chain combines TRBV11-2 with TRBJ2-3, with 10 bases identical to TRBD2. Germline CDR1 SGHAT, CDR2 FQNNGV. The CDR3 runs to 16 residues. V dropped 5 bases and J dropped 4; count of bases not matched to a gene: 9. The DNA for the CDR3 is TGTGCCAGCAGCCTCTCTAGCGGGAGTGGCTCAGATACGCAGTATTTT. This sequence encodes CASSLSSGSGSDTQYF.

Note on this clone: The same CDR3 arises from other DNA sequences in this sample as well. The J gene is TRBJ2-7, the V gene TRBV5-1; TRBD1 agrees at 7 bases. V shed 3 bases, J shed 1 base, and the junction held 4 bases outside the gene matches. Per germline, CDR1 SGHRS and CDR2 YFSETQ. The CDR3 is made up of 14 amino acids. The CDR3 is CASSSGDSSYEQYF. DNA of the CDR3: TGCGCCAGCAGCTCCGGGGACAGTTCCTACGAGCAGTACTTC.

The chain links TRBV6-1 to TRBJ2-7; TRBD2 is a possible D gene (5 bases). This CDR3 has 15 residues. With 3 bases removed from V and 2 bases from J, the gap between germline ends came to 14 bases. Germline values: CDR1 MNHNS, CDR2 SASEGT. Here the CDR3 reads CASSETGEGPYEQYF. The CDR3 bases are TGTGCCAGCAGTGAGACCGGGGAAGGACCCTACGAGCAGTACTTC.

V gene TRBV6-1 combines with J gene TRBJ1-2; D is unresolved. Trimming took off 2 bases at V and 5 bases at J, with 12 bases between the two ends. This CDR3 is built from 14 residues. Germline values: CDR1 MNHNS, CDR2 SASEGT. The CDR3 region has the DNA TGTGCCAGCAGTGAATGGCTGGCAGGATATGGCTACACCTTC. It codes for CASSEWLAGYGYTF.

V and J are TRBV24-1 and TRBJ2-7; D gene uncertain. V was shortened by 9 bases and J by 1 base, with 12 bases between the two germline ends. The CDR3 totals 13 residues. Germline values: CDR1 KGHDR, CDR2 SFDVKD. The CDR3 bases are TGTGCCACCTCCACCCGCGTATCCTACGAGCAGTACTTC. Protein sequence: CATSTRVSYEQYF.

The chain recombines TRBV9 with TRBJ1-1; possible D gene TRBD1, 5 bases. This CDR3 is built from 14 residues. The germline V gene has CDR1 SGDLS and CDR2 YYNGEE. V was cut by 3 bases and J by 8 bases, with 17 bases left in between. CDR3 coding DNA: TGTGCCAGCAGCGGAGCGGGGGGATGGACCGAAGCTTTCTTT. The encoded protein is CASSGAGGWTEAFF.

The chain joins TRBV5-1 to TRBJ2-7, with a tentative D call TRBD2 (5 bases). The length of the CDR3 is 13 residues. CDR1 SGHRS and CDR2 YFSETQ come from the germline V gene. V gave up 0 bases and J gave up 3 bases, with 7 bases separating them. The CDR3 region has the DNA TGCGCCAGCAGCTTGGTCAGCGGCTACGAGCAGTACTTC. The encoded protein is CASSLVSGYEQYF.

V is TRBV6-2 or TRBV6-3 and J is TRBJ2-7; tentative D call: TRBD1 (5 bases). V gave up 5 bases and J gave up 0 bases, with 11 bases separating them. Germline loops: CDR1 MNHEY, CDR2 SVGEGT. The CDR3 runs to 14 residues. CDR3: CASSPGQSSYEQYF. In DNA, the CDR3 is TGTGCCAGCAGTCCAGGACAAAGCTCCTACGAGCAGTACTTC.

The V call is TRBV19, the J call TRBJ2-7, with a possible D match to TRBD2 (5 bases). CDR3 length equals 13 residues. CDR1 is LNHDA and CDR2 is SQIVND in the germline V gene (reference sequence). The ends were cut back, 6 bases at V and 2 bases at J, with 11 bases in the middle. As DNA, the CDR3 is TGTGCCAGTAGCCGGGCCGGGACCTACGAGCAGTACTTC. As protein: CASSRAGTYEQYF.

This clone was recorded only once. The J gene is TRBJ1-1, the V gene TRBV27; tentatively, D is TRBD1 (5 bases). Germline V lookup: CDR1 MNHEY, CDR2 SMNVEV (reference sequence). V was shortened by 6 bases and J by 6 bases, with 17 bases between the two germline ends. This CDR3 comprises 14 residues. The CDR3 sequence: CASRGTGGFAEAFF. The CDR3 DNA is TGTGCCAGCAGGGGTACGGGGGGTTTCGCTGAAGCTTTCTTT.

The chain joins TRBV7-3 to TRBJ2-1, with a weak D call TRBD1 (5 bases). Trimming pared 3 bases from V and 5 bases from J, leaving 8 bases between. The CDR3 is 13 amino acids. From germline, CDR1 is SGHTA and CDR2 FQGTGA. The CDR3 DNA reads as TGTGCCAGCAGCTTTGACAGCGACAATGAGCAGTTCTTC. Protein sequence: CASSFDSDNEQFF.

The gene calls are TRBV18 and TRBJ2-2; 8 bases fit TRBD1. Germline CDR1 and CDR2: KGHSH and LQKENI. The J segment lost 6 bases and the V segment lost 6 bases, leaving 12 bases of the junction unmatched. There are 16 residues in the CDR3. The CDR3 DNA reads TGTGCCAGCTCCTCTCCGACCCTGACAGGGGCCGGGGAGCTGTTTTTT. Its translation: CASSSPTLTGAGELFF.

The genes are TRBV21-1 and TRBJ2-1; TRBD2 was called by the table and not checked on the DNA. TRBV21-1 is termed a pseudogene. The CDR3 totals 21 residues. CDR3 sequence: CASSTQPRLAGGQSSYNEQFF. The CDR3 DNA sequence: TGTGCCAGCAGCACTCAACCTCGACTAGCGGGAGGGCAGAGCTCCTACAATGAGCAGTTCTTC.